Listed below are T cell receptor beta chains from one sample, sequenced in a study of neurological immune-mediated disorders. TCRdb ran MiXCR on the 5' RACE reads and lists one entry per CDR3 protein. The table records roughly 56,000 distinct CDR3 sequences, about an eighth of them present only once. Material for sequencing was PBMCs. These receptors originate from a man in his 60s in good health. CDR3s include the opening cysteine and the closing phenylalanine or tryptophan. The D gene is left open where the match is weak. Clone size, where shown, is once, few, many, or a class for clones that have expanded.

length	D	V	size	J	DNA	CDR3
16	TRBD2	TRBV5-1	many	TRBJ2-1	TGCGCCAGCAGCTTGGTAGCGGGGGTAAGGAAGGGTGAGCAGTTCTTC	CASSLVAGVRKGEQFF
16	-	TRBV4-3	many	TRBJ2-2	TGCGCCAGCAGCCAAGGGACCTTCGCGAACACCGGGGAGCTGTTTTTT	CASSQGTFANTGELFF
13	TRBD1	TRBV12-3/TRBV12-4	many	TRBJ1-2	TGTGCCAGCAGTCCTGGACAGGGGGGTGGCTACACCTTC	CASSPGQGGGYTF
16	TRBD2	TRBV12-3/TRBV12-4	many	TRBJ2-1	TGTGCCAGCAGCCTTAGTTTTAGCGGGGGGAACAATGAGCAGTTCTTC	CASSLSFSGGNNEQFF
14	-	TRBV5-4	many	TRBJ1-1	TGTGCCAGCAGCTTGGCACATATGAACACTGAAGCTTTCTTT	CASSLAHMNTEAFF
12	-	TRBV5-5	many	TRBJ2-2	TGTGCCAGCAGCGAGACAGGTTATGGGCTGTTTTTT	CASSETGYGLFF
14	-	TRBV7-2	-	TRBJ1-5	TGTGCCAGCAGCTTAGGGGCGCACAGTCAGCCCCAGCATTTT	CASSLGAHSQPQHF
17	TRBD1	TRBV5-5	many	TRBJ2-2	TGTGCCAGCAAACCGGACAGGGGGCTATCGAACACCGGGGAGCTGTTTTTT	CASKPDRGLSNTGELFF
16	-	TRBV7-8	many	TRBJ2-6	TGTGCCAGCAGCGCTCATGGGCACTCTGGGGCCAACGTCCTGACTTTC	CASSAHGHSGANVLTF
11	-	TRBV20-1	many	TRBJ1-2	TGCAGTGCTTCCTCGCAGAACGGCTACACCTTC	CSASSQNGYTF
14	-	TRBV7-2	many	TRBJ1-1	TGTGCCAGCAGCGCCCACAGGGCCGGCACTGAAGCTTTCTTT	CASSAHRAGTEAFF
14	-	TRBV6-5	many	TRBJ2-7	TGTGCCAGCAGACCCAACGACGGGCCTTACGAGCAGTACTTC	CASRPNDGPYEQYF
13	-	TRBV6-6	many	TRBJ2-7	TGTGCCAGCTACGGTAAAGGGGTTTCTGAGCAGTACTTC	CASYGKGVSEQYF
15	-	TRBV27	many	TRBJ1-2	TGTGCCAGCAGTGTGCAGTTCGCGACTAACTATGGCTACACCTTC	CASSVQFATNYGYTF
16	-	TRBV5-1	few	TRBJ1-4	TGCGCCAGCAGCTTCGGATCGGGGTCAGTAGGGGAAAAACTGTTTTTT	CASSFGSGSVGEKLFF
14	TRBD1	TRBV10-3	many	TRBJ2-5	TGTGCCATCAGGAAGGACAGGGGGTACGAGACCCAGTACTTC	CAIRKDRGYETQYF
13	-	TRBV30	few	TRBJ1-2	TGTGCCTGGAGTGCGATGGCAGGCTATGGCTACACCTTC	CAWSAMAGYGYTF
17	-	TRBV9	many	TRBJ2-6	TGTGCCAGCAGCGTTACAGCGGCGCCTGCTGGGGCCAACGTCCTGACTTTC	CASSVTAAPAGANVLTF
16	TRBD1	TRBV14	many	TRBJ1-1	TGTGCCAGCAGCCTCAATCGGGGACAGGGGTACACTGAAGCTTTCTTT	CASSLNRGQGYTEAFF
14	TRBD1	TRBV6-5	many	TRBJ2-7	TGTGCCAGCAGCTCCGACAGGGGGGGATACGAGCAGTACTTC	CASSSDRGGYEQYF
15	-	TRBV5-1	many	TRBJ2-3	TGCGCCAGCAGCTTGAGTGGGTCCCGCACAGATACGCAGTATTTT	CASSLSGSRTDTQYF
14	TRBD1	TRBV20-1	many	TRBJ2-4	TGCAGTGCGCCTCCGGACAGGGACAAAAACATTCAGTACTTC	CSAPPDRDKNIQYF
12	-	TRBV5-1	many	TRBJ1-2	TGCGCCAGCAGCTTGGGGGCCACTGGCTACACCTTC	CASSLGATGYTF
15	TRBD2	TRBV7-3	many	TRBJ2-1	TGTGCCAGCAGCTCCGCTAGCGGGGAAGGAAATGAGCAGTTCTTC	CASSSASGEGNEQFF
13	-	TRBV27	many	TRBJ2-5	TGTGCCAGCAGTTTATATCTTCGGGAGACCCAGTACTTC	CASSLYLRETQYF
13	-	TRBV5-1	many	TRBJ2-5	TGCGCCAGCAGCCCGGACTCGTACGGGACCCAGTACTTC	CASSPDSYGTQYF
17	TRBD2	TRBV5-1	many	TRBJ2-1	TGCGCCAGCAGCTTGGCCCCTAGCGGGGGGGGGCGGAATGAGCAGTTCTTC	CASSLAPSGGGRNEQFF
16	-	TRBV5-1	medium-sized	TRBJ1-6	TGCGCCAGCAGCTTTTCTCGGGACTCCTATAATTCACCCCTCCACTTT	CASSFSRDSYNSPLHF
14	-	TRBV19	-	TRBJ1-1	TGTGCCAGTAGTATAGATTTAATGAACACTGAAGCTTTCTTT	CASSIDLMNTEAFF
16	-	TRBV18	many	TRBJ1-3	TGTGCCAGCTCACGCACAGACGGGATTTCTGGAAACACCATATATTTT	CASSRTDGISGNTIYF
16	TRBD2	TRBV15	many	TRBJ2-3	TGTGCCACCAGCAGAGAGGCTAGCGGGGTTCAAGATACGCAGTATTTT	CATSREASGVQDTQYF
20	TRBD1	TRBV12-3/TRBV12-4	many	TRBJ2-1	TGTGCCAGCAGTCGCCGACCCGGGACAGGGAGGCTGGGGGAGTTCAATGAGCAGTTCTTC	CASSRRPGTGRLGEFNEQFF
13	-	TRBV28	few	TRBJ1-1	TGTGCCAGCAGTCTTCCGATGAACACTGAAGCTTTCTTT	CASSLPMNTEAFF
14	-	TRBV6-2/TRBV6-3	-	TRBJ2-1	TGTGCCAGCAGGATAACCGGGACTTCTGGTGAGCAGTTCTTC	CASRITGTSGEQFF
13	-	TRBV12-3/TRBV12-4	medium-sized	TRBJ1-6	TGTGCCAGCAGTTTAACAGCTAATTCACCCCTCCACTTT	CASSLTANSPLHF
16	TRBD2	TRBV10-3	many	TRBJ2-2	TGTGCCATCAGAGAAACGGCTAGCGGGGGGACCGGGGAGCTGTTTTTT	CAIRETASGGTGELFF
15	-	TRBV12-3/TRBV12-4	many	TRBJ1-3	TGTGCCAGCAGTTTGGACAGCCACCCTGGAAACACCATATATTTT	CASSLDSHPGNTIYF
17	-	TRBV18	-	TRBJ1-3	TGTGTCAACTCACCAAGAGGACTCTCAAGCTCTGGAAACACCATATATTTT	CVNSPRGLSSSGNTIYF
13	TRBD2	TRBV20-1	many	TRBJ2-3	TGCAGTGTCGGGGGGGCAACCACAGATACGCAGTATTTT	CSVGGATTDTQYF
13	-	TRBV12-3/TRBV12-4	-	TRBJ1-5	TGTGCCAGCAGGGGGACGACCGGAAGGCCCCAGCATTTT	CASRGTTGRPQHF
15	TRBD2	TRBV6-4	many	TRBJ2-3	TGTGCCAGCAGTGACGAAGCGGGGGGAGTATATACGCAGTATTTT	CASSDEAGGVYTQYF
12	-	TRBV20-1	many	TRBJ2-3	TGCAGTGCTAGTCGTATGGGGGATACGCAGTATTTT	CSASRMGDTQYF
14	TRBD1	TRBV7-2	-	TRBJ1-1	TGTGCCAGCAGCTCCCCGACAGGGGGCACTGAAGCTTTCTTT	CASSSPTGGTEAFF
11	-	TRBV29-1	many	TRBJ1-2	TGCAGCGTTGAGGCAGGGCATGGCTACACCTTC	CSVEAGHGYTF